These 24 T cell receptor beta chains were sequenced from one sample in a study of T cells after yellow fever vaccination. TCRdb reanalysed the 5' RACE reads using MiXCR and keeps one entry per CDR3 protein. Among 150,000 or so distinct CDR3 sequences, approximately 6.8% were seen once, and the ten largest hold more than 2.5%. The input for sequencing was CD4+ T cells sorted from PBMCs, taken 5 days after the first yellow fever vaccination. The receptors were gathered from a man between 18 and 29 years old who received the YFV17D yellow fever vaccine.

This clonotype occurred a few times. V and J are TRBV4-3 and TRBJ1-2; D may be TRBD1 (6 bases). CDR1 LGHNA and CDR2 YSLEER come from the germline V gene. Trimming left V 0 bases short and J 3 bases short, with 11 bases between. The CDR3 loop spans 15 amino acids. The CDR3 DNA follows: TGCGCCAGCAGCCAAGATCGGGCAGGGGACTATGGCTACACCTTC. This sequence encodes CASSQDRAGDYGYTF.

This clonotype was seen repeatedly, ten times or more. The chain recombines TRBV7-9 with TRBJ2-2; D possibly corresponds to TRBD2 (5 bases). V shed 2 bases and J shed 0 bases, with 10 bases lying between them. The CDR3 runs 16 residues. The germline V gene has CDR1 SEHNR and CDR2 FQNEAQ (reference sequence). CDR3 loop: CASSLRKDSNTGELFF. CDR3 DNA sequence: TGTGCCAGCAGCTTACGCAAGGACTCGAACACCGGGGAGCTGTTTTTT.

The chain carries TRBV5-1 and TRBJ2-5; tentative D call: TRBD1 (5 bases). Trimming took 4 bases from V and 5 from J, leaving 21 bases between them. Looked up from germline, CDR1 is SGHRS and CDR2 is YFSETQ. The CDR3 covers 16 residues. The CDR3 is CASSPVPGAGLETQYF. The CDR3 DNA reads as TGCGCCAGCAGCCCGGTCCCTGGGGCAGGGCTTGAGACCCAGTACTTC.

The V call is TRBV9, the J call TRBJ2-2, with D uncertain. Looked up from germline, CDR1 is SGDLS and CDR2 is YYNGEE. The V gene lost 0 bases and the J gene lost 6 bases, with 9 bases spanning the gap. The CDR3 has 14 amino acids. The CDR3 DNA is TGTGCCAGCAGCGTAGCCACCCATGCCGGGGAGCTGTTTTTT. It is translated as CASSVATHAGELFF.

This clonotype showed up many times. The CDR3: CASSTRDRDGEQYV. The CDR3 nucleotides are TGTGCCAGCAGCACTCGGGACAGGGACGGCGAGCAGTACGTC. The chain recombines TRBV12-3 or TRBV12-4 with TRBJ2-7; 9 bases are a match to TRBD1. Trimming at V came to 6 bases and at J to 6 bases, leaving 9 bases not matched to a gene. CDR3 length: 14 amino acids.

This clonotype has a count of ten or more. The V gene is TRBV18, the J gene TRBJ2-2; D gene unclear. CDR1 is KGHSH, CDR2 LQKENI, per germline. This CDR3 is built from 12 residues. With 3 bases removed from V and 7 bases from J, the gap between germline ends came to 6 bases. CDR3 DNA: TGTGCCAGCTCACCGAGGAGCGGGGAGCTGTTTTTT. Amino acids: CASSPRSGELFF.

This clonotype was counted ten times or more. The V and J genes are TRBV25-1 and TRBJ2-7; no clear D gene. V was trimmed by 3 bases and J by 3 bases, leaving 6 bases between them. Germline V lookup: CDR1 MGHDK, CDR2 SYGVNS. The CDR3 contains 12 residues. CDR3 DNA: TGTGCCAGCAGTGACCTTTACTACGAGCAGTACTTC. Translation gives CASSDLYYEQYF.

There are a few counts of this clonotype. The chain has TRBV18 and TRBJ2-3, with 7 bases that match TRBD1. The CDR3 has 17 amino acids. V gave up 1 base and J gave up 5 bases; unmatched junction bases: 12. Germline CDR1 and CDR2: KGHSH and LQKENI. Here the CDR3 DNA reads TGTGCCAGCTCACCACGGTTTCCAGGGGGAGTTGGAGATACGCAGTATTTT. This gives the protein CASSPRFPGGVGDTQYF.

This clonotype has a count of ten or more. The chain links TRBV5-6 to TRBJ2-5; the D gene is possibly TRBD2 (5 bases). Germline V gene lookup returns CDR1 SGHDT and CDR2 YYEEEE. The V gene lost 3 bases and the J gene lost 5 bases, with 11 bases spanning the gap. The CDR3 consists of 13 residues. The CDR3 DNA is TGTGCCAGCAGCTCTCTAGCTGCCGAGACCCAGTACTTC. Protein product: CASSSLAAETQYF.

To note about this clonotype: Possible read error: a much larger clone is one base away. The J gene is TRBJ2-5, the V gene TRBV7-2; 9 bases are a match to TRBD2. Germline V gene lookup returns CDR1 SGHTA and CDR2 FQGNSA. The CDR3 spans 17 residues. For the CDR3, the DNA is TGTGCCAGAAGCTTACTCGGGCTAGCGGGGTCCCAAGAGACCCAGTACTTC. This encodes CARSLLGLAGSQETQYF.

This rearrangement joins TRBV12-3 or TRBV12-4 to TRBJ1-2, with D uncertain. Between the trimmed V and J ends, which lost 3 bases and 4 bases, there was a span of 12 bases. This CDR3 comprises 14 residues. The CDR3 DNA reads TGTGCCAGCAGTTTTGGAGGCCTCGGCTATGGCTACACCTTC. It is translated as CASSFGGLGYGYTF.

This clonotype occurred many times. The rearrangement links TRBV29-1 to TRBJ1-1, with D possibly matching TRBD1 (6 bases). Per the germline V gene, CDR1 is SQVTM and CDR2 is ANQGSEA. This CDR3 contains 13 residues. Trimming took off 7 bases at V and 0 bases at J, with 12 bases between the two ends. CDR3 sequence: CSGGQTMNTEAFF. Here the CDR3 DNA reads TGCAGCGGTGGACAGACCATGAACACTGAAGCTTTCTTT.

The chain employs TRBV29-1 and TRBJ2-3; the D gene is possibly TRBD1 (6 bases). The CDR3 length is 14 residues. Germline-derived CDR1 and CDR2 are SQVTM and ANQGSEA. V lost 5 bases and J lost 0, with 12 bases in between. CDR3 nucleotide sequence: TGCAGCGTTTCCTCCAGGGGAAGCACAGATACGCAGTATTTT. Translation: CSVSSRGSTDTQYF.

This clonotype was observed a handful of times. The chain recombines TRBV12-3 or TRBV12-4 with TRBJ2-1; maybe TRBD2 (6 bases). This CDR3 is built from 16 residues. Deletions cut 6 bases from V and 10 bases from J, with 25 bases between. The CDR3 region is CASRPTGGGLLIEQFF. As DNA, the CDR3 is TGTGCCAGCAGGCCCACCGGCGGCGGACTATTGATCGAGCAGTTCTTC.

This clonotype has a handful of counts. The chain uses TRBV7-3 and TRBJ2-6, with 9 bases that match TRBD1. V lost 5 bases to trimming and J lost 2 bases; unmatched junction nucleotides: 1. The CDR3 is 15 amino acids. Germline values: CDR1 SGHTA, CDR2 FQGTGA. The CDR3 DNA is TGTGCCAGCAGCCGACAGGGGGCTGGGGCCAACGTCCTGACTTTC. It encodes CASSRQGAGANVLTF.

The gene calls are TRBV11-2 and TRBJ2-5, with 8 bases matching TRBD1. The V gene's germline CDR1 is SGHAT and CDR2 FQNNGV. Trimming at V came to 5 bases and at J to 5 bases, leaving 10 bases not matched to a gene. This CDR3 spans 15 amino acids. The CDR3 region is CASSPWTGQGETQYF. CDR3 in DNA: TGTGCCAGCAGCCCCTGGACAGGGCAGGGCGAGACCCAGTACTTC.

Concerning this clonotype: This may stem from a read error, because a much larger clone lies one nucleotide away. The rearrangement uses TRBV12-3 or TRBV12-4 and TRBJ2-1, with D possibly being TRBD1 or TRBD2 (7 bases each). The CDR3 runs to 14 residues. CDR3 amino acids: CTSSLVQGGVEQFF. DNA of the CDR3: TGTACCAGCAGTTTAGTTCAGGGGGGGGTTGAGCAGTTCTTC.

The table lists this clonotype with many counts. The chain carries TRBV3-1 and TRBJ2-1; D unclear. Germline values: CDR1 LGHDT, CDR2 YNNKEL (reference sequence). Trimming removed 2 bases at V and 0 bases at J, with 8 bases between. CDR3 size: 15 residues. The CDR3 nucleotides read TGTGCCAGCAGCCAATGGGGTAACTCCTACAATGAGCAGTTCTTC. This translates into CASSQWGNSYNEQFF.

V is TRBV7-2 and J is TRBJ2-5; D remains ambiguous. Looked up from germline, CDR1 is SGHTA and CDR2 is FQGNSA. This CDR3 is 13 amino acids long. The germline V and J ends were trimmed by 5 bases and 4 bases, with 11 bases remaining between them. CDR3 nucleotides: TGTGCCAGCAGCCCCGGGCCCACAGAGACCCAGTACTTC. Translating gives CASSPGPTETQYF.

This clonotype was detected a few times. This chain connects TRBV5-4 to TRBJ2-2, with 9 bases lining up with TRBD1. Germline V gene sequence: CDR1 SGHNT, CDR2 YYREEE (reference sequence). With V trimmed by 2 bases and J by 5 bases, 4 bases remained unmatched. The CDR3 runs 15 residues. This chain's CDR3 is CASSFWTGVTGELFF. CDR3 DNA: TGTGCCAGCAGCTTTTGGACAGGGGTGACCGGGGAGCTGTTTTTT.

In its sample, this clonotype was seen a few times. At one end the junction does not follow the germline gene, possibly because of a read error. The V call is TRBV5-8, the J call TRBJ2-5; D is uncertain. CDR1 and CDR2 from the germline V gene are SGHTS and YDEGEE. CDR3 size: 12 residues. The CDR3 loop is CARSLGLETQYF. In DNA, the CDR3 is TGTGCCAGGAGCTTAGGATTAGAGACCCAGTACTTC.

In its sample, this clonotype was seen a few times. The rearrangement joins TRBV20-1 to TRBJ2-3; TRBD1 aligns across 7 bases. V lost 6 bases and J lost 0; bases outside the gene matches: 3. This CDR3 comprises 13 residues. Germline V lookup: CDR1 DFQATT, CDR2 SNEGSKA (reference sequence). The CDR3 is CSAPDRSTDTQYF. The DNA for the CDR3 is TGCAGTGCCCCGGACAGGAGCACAGATACGCAGTATTTT.

This clonotype was detected a few times. The chain couples TRBV15 to TRBJ1-1; D is undetermined. The CDR3 spans 14 residues. Germline V CDR1 and CDR2: LNHNV, YYDKDF (reference sequence). Deletions cut 0 bases from V and 7 bases from J, with 12 bases between. CDR3 nucleotides: TGTGCCACCAGCAGAGATCGGGCAGCAATTGAAGCTTTCTTT. It specifies CATSRDRAAIEAFF.

This clonotype was seen many times. J is TRBJ2-3 and V is TRBV4-2; possible D gene TRBD2, 6 bases. CDR1 is LGHNA and CDR2 is YNFKEQ in the germline V gene. The CDR3 is 15 residues long. Trimming took off 7 bases at V and 4 bases at J, with 18 bases between the two ends. The DNA of the CDR3 is TGTGCCAGCACCCAGCAACCTAGCGCGGCAGATACGCAGTATTTT. It codes for CASTQQPSAADTQYF.